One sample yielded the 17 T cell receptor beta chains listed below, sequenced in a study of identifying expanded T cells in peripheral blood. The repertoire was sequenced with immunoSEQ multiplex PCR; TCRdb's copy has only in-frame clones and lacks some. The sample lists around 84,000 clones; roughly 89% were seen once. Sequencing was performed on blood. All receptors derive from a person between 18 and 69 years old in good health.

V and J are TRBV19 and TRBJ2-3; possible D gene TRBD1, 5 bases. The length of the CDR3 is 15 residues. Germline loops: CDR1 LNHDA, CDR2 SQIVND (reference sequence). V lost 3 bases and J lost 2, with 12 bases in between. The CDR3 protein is CASSMFVGPTDTQYF. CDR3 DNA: TGTGCCAGTAGTATGTTCGTGGGGCCCACAGATACGCAGTATTTT.

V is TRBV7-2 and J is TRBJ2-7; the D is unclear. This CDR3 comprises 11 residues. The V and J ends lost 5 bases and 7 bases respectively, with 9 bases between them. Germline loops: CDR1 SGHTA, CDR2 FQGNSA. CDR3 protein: CASSPGLEQYF. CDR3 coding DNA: TGTGCCAGCAGCCCCGGATTAGAGCAGTACTTC.

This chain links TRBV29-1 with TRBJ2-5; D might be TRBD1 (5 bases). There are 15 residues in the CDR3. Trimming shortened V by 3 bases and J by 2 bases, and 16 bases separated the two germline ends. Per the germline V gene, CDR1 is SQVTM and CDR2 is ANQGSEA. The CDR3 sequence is CSVDRQGHAQETQYF. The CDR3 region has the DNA TGCAGCGTTGACCGCCAAGGACACGCGCAAGAGACCCAGTACTTC.

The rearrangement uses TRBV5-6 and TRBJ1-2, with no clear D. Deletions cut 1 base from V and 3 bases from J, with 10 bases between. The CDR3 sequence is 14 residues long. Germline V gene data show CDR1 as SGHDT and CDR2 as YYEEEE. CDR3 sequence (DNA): TGTGCCAGCAGCTTGATAGGGCGGGACTATGGCTACACCTTC. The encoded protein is CASSLIGRDYGYTF.

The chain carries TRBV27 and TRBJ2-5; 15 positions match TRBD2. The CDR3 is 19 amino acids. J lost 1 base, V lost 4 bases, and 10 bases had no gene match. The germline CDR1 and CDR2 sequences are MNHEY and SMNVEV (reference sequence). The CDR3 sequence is CASSSLPGLAGGFQETQYF. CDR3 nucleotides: TGTGCCAGCAGTTCCCTCCCGGGACTAGCGGGAGGTTTCCAAGAGACCCAGTACTTC.

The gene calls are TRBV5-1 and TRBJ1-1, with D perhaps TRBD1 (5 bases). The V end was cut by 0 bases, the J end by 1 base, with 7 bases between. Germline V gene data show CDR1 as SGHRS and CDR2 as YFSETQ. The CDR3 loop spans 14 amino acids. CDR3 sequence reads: CASSLGRGNTEAFF. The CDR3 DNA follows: TGCGCCAGCAGCTTGGGTAGGGGGAACACTGAAGCTTTCTTT.

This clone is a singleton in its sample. The CDR3 loop is CASSLDRSYSYEQYF. DNA for the CDR3: TGCGCCAGCAGCTTGGACAGGTCCTACTCCTACGAGCAGTACTTC. The chain uses TRBV5-1 and TRBJ2-7, with D possibly TRBD1 on 5 matching bases. The CDR3 is 15 amino acids. Germline loops: CDR1 SGHRS, CDR2 YFSETQ. V was cut by 0 bases and J by 0 bases, with 10 bases left in between.

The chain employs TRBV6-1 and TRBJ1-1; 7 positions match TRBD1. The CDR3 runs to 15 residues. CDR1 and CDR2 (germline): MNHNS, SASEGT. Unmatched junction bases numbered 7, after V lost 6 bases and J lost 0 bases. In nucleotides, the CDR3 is TGTGCCAGCAGCGCAGGGGGATTCATGAACACTGAAGCTTTCTTT. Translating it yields CASSAGGFMNTEAFF.

The CDR3 coding sequence is TGTGCTAGTGGGTCAGGGACTTATAGCAATCAGCCCCAGCATTTT. This sequence encodes CASGSGTYSNQPQHF. The rearrangement joins TRBV12-5 to TRBJ1-5; weak D call: TRBD1 (5 bases). The CDR3 extends over 15 amino acids. Germline CDR1 and CDR2: LGHNT and FRNRAP. V lost 6 bases and J lost 0, with 12 bases in between.

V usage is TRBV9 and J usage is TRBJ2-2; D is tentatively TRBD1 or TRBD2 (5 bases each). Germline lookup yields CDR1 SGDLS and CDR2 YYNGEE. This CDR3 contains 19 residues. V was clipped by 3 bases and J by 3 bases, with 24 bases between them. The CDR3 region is CASSGLPDTAGTHTGELFF. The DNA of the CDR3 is TGTGCCAGCAGCGGCTTACCCGACACGGCCGGGACCCACACCGGGGAGCTGTTTTTT.

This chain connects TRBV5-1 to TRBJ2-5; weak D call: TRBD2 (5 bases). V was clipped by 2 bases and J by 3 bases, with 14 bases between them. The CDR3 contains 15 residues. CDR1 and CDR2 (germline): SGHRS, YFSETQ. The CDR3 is CASSFSTGKKETQYF. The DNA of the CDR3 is TGCGCCAGCAGCTTCTCAACCGGGAAAAAAGAGACCCAGTACTTC.

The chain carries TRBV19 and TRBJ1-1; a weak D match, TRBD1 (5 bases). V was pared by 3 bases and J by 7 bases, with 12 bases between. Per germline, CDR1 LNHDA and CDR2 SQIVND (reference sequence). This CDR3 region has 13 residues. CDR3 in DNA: TGTGCCAGTAGTATGCCTGGGGCTATTGAAGCTTTCTTT. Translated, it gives CASSMPGAIEAFF. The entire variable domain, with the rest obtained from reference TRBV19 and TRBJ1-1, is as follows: DGGITQSPKYLFRKEGQNVTLSCEQNLNHDAMYWYRQDPGQGLRLIYYSQIVNDFQKGDIAEGYSVSREKKESFPLTVTSAQKNPTAFYLCASSMPGAIEAFFGQGTRLTVV.

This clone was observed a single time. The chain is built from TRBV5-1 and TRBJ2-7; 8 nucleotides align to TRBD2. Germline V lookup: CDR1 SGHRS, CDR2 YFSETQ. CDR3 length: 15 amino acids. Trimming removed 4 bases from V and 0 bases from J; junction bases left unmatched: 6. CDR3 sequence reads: CASSPGLVGSYEQYF. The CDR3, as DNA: TGCGCCAGCAGCCCGGGACTAGTCGGCTCCTACGAGCAGTACTTC.

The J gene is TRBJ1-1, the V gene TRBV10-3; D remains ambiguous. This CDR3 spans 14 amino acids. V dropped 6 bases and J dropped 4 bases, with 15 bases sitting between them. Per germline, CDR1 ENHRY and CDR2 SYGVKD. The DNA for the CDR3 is TGTGCCATCAGCGGACGCCTTGGCGGCACTGAAGCTTTCTTT. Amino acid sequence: CAISGRLGGTEAFF.

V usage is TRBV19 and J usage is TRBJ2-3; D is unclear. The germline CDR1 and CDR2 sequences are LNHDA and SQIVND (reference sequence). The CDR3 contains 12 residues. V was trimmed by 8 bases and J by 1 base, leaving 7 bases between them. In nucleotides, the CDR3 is TGTGCCAGTGGTACGCGCACAGATACGCAGTATTTT. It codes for CASGTRTDTQYF.

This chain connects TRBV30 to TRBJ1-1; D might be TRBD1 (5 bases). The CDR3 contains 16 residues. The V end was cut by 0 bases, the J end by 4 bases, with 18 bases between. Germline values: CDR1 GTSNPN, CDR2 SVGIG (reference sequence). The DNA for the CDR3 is TGTGCCTGGAGTGTACTCGCCTCGGGGCGCGGCACTGAAGCTTTCTTT. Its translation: CAWSVLASGRGTEAFF.

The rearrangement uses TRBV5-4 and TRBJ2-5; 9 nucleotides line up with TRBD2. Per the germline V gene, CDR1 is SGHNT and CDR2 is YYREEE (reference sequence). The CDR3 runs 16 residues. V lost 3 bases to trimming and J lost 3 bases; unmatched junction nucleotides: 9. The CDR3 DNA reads TGTGCCAGCAGCTCGAGGGCGGGAGGGCCTAAAGAGACCCAGTACTTC. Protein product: CASSSRAGGPKETQYF.